A selection of T cell receptor beta chains follows, all from one sample in a study of T cells in Graves' hyperthyroidism and ophthalmopathy. TCRdb re-analysed the multiplex PCR reads in MiXCR, keeping a single row per CDR3 protein. Of roughly 500,000 distinct CDR3 sequences listed, about 45% are singletons. The sample taken for sequencing was peripheral blood or thyroid tissue (not recorded which). Every receptor here comes from an adult woman with Graves' disease, either hyperthyroidism or ophthalmopathy (not recorded which). CDR3s include the opening cysteine and the closing phenylalanine or tryptophan. The order of the fields is D gene, V gene, clone size, CDR3 protein. D genes are given only for firm matches. Clone size is given for some rows only: seen once, a few or many times, or a class if the clone is expanded.

d_call: -; v_call: TRBV4-1; clone_size: many; cdr3_aa: CASSQEFQSVGYTF
d_call: -; v_call: TRBV24-1; clone_size: many; cdr3_aa: CATSDLGEGTGELFF
d_call: -; v_call: TRBV10-2; clone_size: -; cdr3_aa: CASSGTVYTEAFF
d_call: -; v_call: TRBV2; clone_size: few; cdr3_aa: CASSRDVMAF
d_call: -; v_call: TRBV20-1; clone_size: many; cdr3_aa: CSAKIAGANQPQHF
d_call: TRBD1; v_call: TRBV10-3; clone_size: -; cdr3_aa: CAISQGAGAGYTF
d_call: TRBD2; v_call: TRBV7-9; clone_size: many; cdr3_aa: CASSLSGRAYEQYF
d_call: -; v_call: TRBV5-1; clone_size: few; cdr3_aa: CASRAGGSTDTQYF
d_call: -; v_call: TRBV12-3/TRBV12-4; clone_size: many; cdr3_aa: CATQGYNTGELFF
d_call: -; v_call: TRBV19; clone_size: -; cdr3_aa: CASGTTGPGELFF
d_call: -; v_call: TRBV7-9; clone_size: -; cdr3_aa: CASSPAGSQGEQYF
d_call: -; v_call: TRBV11-2; clone_size: many; cdr3_aa: CATGQGGGQETQYF
d_call: -; v_call: TRBV19; clone_size: many; cdr3_aa: CASSPGSDGYTF
d_call: -; v_call: TRBV20-1; clone_size: many; cdr3_aa: CSARNGGATNEKLFF
d_call: -; v_call: TRBV7-3; clone_size: -; cdr3_aa: CASSTTQGRARTGELFF
d_call: -; v_call: TRBV6-5; clone_size: many; cdr3_aa: CASSRQDGRPQHF
d_call: -; v_call: TRBV11-2; clone_size: many; cdr3_aa: CASSFVGGGQAFF
d_call: TRBD1; v_call: TRBV7-9; clone_size: -; cdr3_aa: CASSGGTGGSMNTEAFF
d_call: -; v_call: TRBV10-3; clone_size: many; cdr3_aa: CAINHDGDEQYF
d_call: TRBD1; v_call: TRBV11-2; clone_size: -; cdr3_aa: CASSRGQGARGYTF
d_call: -; v_call: TRBV29-1; clone_size: many; cdr3_aa: CSGVGSYEQYF
d_call: TRBD1; v_call: TRBV7-2; clone_size: -; cdr3_aa: CASSPQQGAGTYYEQYF
d_call: TRBD1; v_call: TRBV4-1; clone_size: many; cdr3_aa: CASSQPGQFSEQYF
d_call: -; v_call: TRBV5-1; clone_size: many; cdr3_aa: CASSLGQTGSRNEKLFF
d_call: -; v_call: TRBV28; clone_size: -; cdr3_aa: CASSNPDSPFNSPLHF
d_call: TRBD1; v_call: TRBV2; clone_size: many; cdr3_aa: CASGKETGEIEQYF
d_call: -; v_call: TRBV20-1; clone_size: many; cdr3_aa: CSASLDTYEQYF
d_call: -; v_call: TRBV27; clone_size: many; cdr3_aa: CASSFLGEKLFF
d_call: -; v_call: TRBV5-6; clone_size: -; cdr3_aa: CASSLVTSFGETQYF
d_call: -; v_call: TRBV15; clone_size: many; cdr3_aa: CATSRARAGEKLFF
d_call: -; v_call: TRBV7-9; clone_size: -; cdr3_aa: CASSSHPVGDSPLHF
d_call: -; v_call: TRBV14; clone_size: -; cdr3_aa: CASSPYGAGRTMGQFF
d_call: -; v_call: TRBV6-6; clone_size: many; cdr3_aa: CASSRTENTEAFF
d_call: TRBD1; v_call: TRBV7-9; clone_size: -; cdr3_aa: CASSLGRETGHAFF
d_call: TRBD1; v_call: TRBV10-3; clone_size: -; cdr3_aa: CASSLGTGGNYEQYF
d_call: -; v_call: TRBV10-3; clone_size: many; cdr3_aa: CAISGILNQPQHF
d_call: TRBD2; v_call: TRBV19; clone_size: many; cdr3_aa: CASTPGAGGAYEQYF
d_call: -; v_call: TRBV11-1; clone_size: -; cdr3_aa: CASSLALGYQETQYF
d_call: TRBD1; v_call: TRBV5-1; clone_size: many; cdr3_aa: CASSLTGQGRETQYF
d_call: TRBD2; v_call: TRBV20-1; clone_size: many; cdr3_aa: CSARELAGGAYYEQYF
d_call: TRBD2; v_call: TRBV19; clone_size: -; cdr3_aa: CASSHRTSGSLEQYF
d_call: -; v_call: TRBV15; clone_size: -; cdr3_aa: CATSRAAAGRREQYF
d_call: -; v_call: TRBV5-1; clone_size: -; cdr3_aa: CASRSSGGSPLHF
d_call: -; v_call: TRBV20-1; clone_size: many; cdr3_aa: CSASGATEAFF
d_call: -; v_call: TRBV7-8; clone_size: many; cdr3_aa: CASRKARERGTGELFF